Given below is one TCR beta chain in context. Its antigen remains unidentified. The data were obtained in a study of cytomegalovirus exposure and HLA in healthy donors. Germline assignment: CDR1 LGHNA and CDR2 YNFKEQ. This CDR3 has 20 residues. V trimming: 1 base; J trimming: 0 bases; junction bases outside the gene matches: 8. Points from the study as a whole: A previous analysis found most TCR beta V segments productive roughly 90% or roughly 30% of the time. Immune exposure information available was restricted to CMV serostatus.

The PCR ran on 60 Vbeta and 13 Jbeta primers. Sequenced by immunoSEQ multiplex PCR; TCRdb stores in-frame clones only, minus some. The sample has 95,000 to 150,000 clones; about 75% are singletons. The TCR originated in a man aged 55-75 years in good health and CMV-seropositive. The chain is built from TRBV4-2 and TRBJ2-1; 14 nucleotides align to TRBD2. Sequencing input: PBMCs. The CDR3 spells CASSQGAGLAGVSSYNEQFF. In DNA form, the CDR3 reads TGTGCCAGCAGCCAAGGGGCGGGACTAGCGGGAGTCAGCTCCTACAATGAGCAGTTCTTC.